This TCR beta chain was recovered during a study of spatial heterogeneity in lung cancer. Study background: Averaged across combinations, each unique TCR and UMI pairing appeared more than ten times in raw reads, which were uncorrected.

Whole-study results and caveats: The appearance of ubiquitous expanded tumor TCRs in blood was greater at resection than follow-up.

TCRdb re-analysed the 5' RACE reads in MiXCR, keeping a single row per CDR3 protein. The table has 85,000 to 100,000 distinct CDR3 sequences, 15% to 20% seen once. Time point described: blood at routine non-recurrence follow-up after resection. The CDR3 has 15 amino acids. V lost 5 bases, J lost 4 bases, and 6 bases stayed unmatched. Germline V CDR1 and CDR2: SGHTA, FQGNSA. This clonotype was observed a handful of times. The antigen is not known. This TCR was sampled from a male donor with early-stage non-small cell lung cancer. Sequencing used PBMCs, obtained at follow-up. The rearrangement links TRBV7-2 to TRBJ2-2; 8 positions agree with TRBD2. This chain's CDR3 is CASSQGLASTGELFF. CDR3 in DNA: TGTGCCAGCAGCCAAGGACTAGCCTCCACCGGGGAGCTGTTTTTT.